The 11 T cell receptor beta chains reported below all come from one sample, sequenced in a study of T cells in Graves' hyperthyroidism and ophthalmopathy. Amplification of TCR beta CDR3 regions was performed using RNA transcripts as template. Initially, a first-round RT-PCR of the TCR CDR3 employed the HTBI primer set. Each CDR3 protein is one row after TCRdb ran MiXCR on the multiplex PCR reads. Of around 450,000 distinct CDR3 sequences listed, 15% to 18% are singletons. Sequencing input: blood. These receptors came from a woman between 18 and 29 years old with Graves' hyperthyroidism.

CDR3 DNA: TGCAGTGCTACCTTGGCCTGGTCTAATTCACCCCTCCACTTT. It encodes CSATLAWSNSPLHF. J is TRBJ1-6 and V is TRBV20-1, with D unresolved. V was shortened by 4 bases and J by 6 bases, with 13 bases between the two germline ends. The CDR3 is 14 residues long. Germline CDR1 is DFQATT and CDR2 is SNEGSKA (reference sequence).

This rearrangement joins TRBV29-1 to TRBJ1-4; perhaps TRBD1 as D (5 bases). V lost 6 bases and J 7 bases, leaving 12 bases between the germline ends. This CDR3 has 12 residues. Germline CDR1 SQVTM, CDR2 ANQGSEA. CDR3 residues: CSVGGIGEKLFF. For the CDR3, the DNA is TGCAGCGTCGGGGGAATCGGTGAAAAACTGTTTTTT.

The chain links TRBV20-1 to TRBJ2-7, with unresolved D. The germline gives CDR1 DFQATT, CDR2 SNEGSKA (reference sequence). The germline V and J ends were trimmed by 3 bases and 3 bases, with 12 bases remaining between them. The CDR3 is 13 amino acids. The CDR3 sequence: CSASYRQDYEQYF. CDR3 bases: TGCAGTGCTAGTTATAGACAAGACTACGAGCAGTACTTC.

The chain is built from TRBV20-1 and TRBJ2-7; 13 bases fit TRBD2. V shed 4 bases, J shed 0 bases, and the junction held 6 bases outside the gene matches. The germline CDR1 and CDR2 sequences are DFQATT and SNEGSKA (reference sequence). The CDR3 covers 16 residues. The CDR3 bases are TGCAGTGCTAAGGGGACTAGCGGGACCAGCTCCTACGAGCAGTACTTC. It translates to CSAKGTSGTSSYEQYF.

This clonotype was detected ten times or more. The chain links TRBV6-5 to TRBJ1-1; a possible D gene is TRBD1 (5 bases). V lost 0 bases and J lost 4, with 12 bases in between. The CDR3 is 15 residues long. Germline V lookup: CDR1 MNHEY, CDR2 SVGAGI. The CDR3 is CASSYSKGTSTEAFF. The CDR3 coding sequence is TGTGCCAGCAGTTACTCGAAAGGGACCAGCACTGAAGCTTTCTTT.

As concerns this clonotype: Mismatch with germline at one junction end may stem from a read error. This chain links TRBV5-5 with TRBJ1-5, with D unclear. This CDR3 comprises 13 residues. In germline, CDR1 is SGHKS, CDR2 YYEKEE (reference sequence). The CDR3 DNA reads as TGTGCCAGCAGCCCCTCGGGGAATCAGTCCCAGCATTTT. This sequence encodes CASSPSGNQSQHF.

This clonotype was picked up many times. The chain carries TRBV7-2 and TRBJ1-1; TRBD1 might be the D (5 bases). The V end was cut by 8 bases, the J end by 3 bases, with 13 bases between. CDR1 and CDR2 (germline): SGHTA, FQGNSA. CDR3 length equals 13 residues. The CDR3 bases are TGTGCCAGCCTTAACTGGGGGGACACTGAAGCTTTCTTT. Translation gives CASLNWGDTEAFF.

About this clonotype: A much larger clone sits a single nucleotide away, making a read error possible. J is TRBJ1-1 and V is TRBV4-1, with D possibly TRBD1 on 5 matching bases. Germline loops: CDR1 MGHRA, CDR2 YSYEKL. There are 16 residues in the CDR3. Trimming left V 5 bases short and J 3 bases short, with 19 bases between. CDR3: CASSVLGGMADTEAFF. CDR3 DNA: TGCGCCAGCAGCGTCCTGGGGGGGATGGCGGACACTGAAGCTTTCTTT.

This chain links TRBV7-2 with TRBJ2-7; TRBD2 aligns across 8 bases. V was clipped by 1 base and J by 0 bases; unmatched bases: 17. CDR1 SGHTA and CDR2 FQGNSA come from the germline V gene. The CDR3 totals 20 residues. CDR3 nucleotide sequence: TGTGCCAGCAGCTTAGTTTGGTCCCTTAGCGGGATTGGCCTCTCCTACGAGCAGTACTTC. Translation gives CASSLVWSLSGIGLSYEQYF. Variable domain in full (rest from reference TRBV7-2 and TRBJ2-7): GAGVSQSPSNKVTEKGKDVELRCDPISGHTALYWYRQSLGQGLEFLIYFQGNSAPDKSGLPSDRFSAERTGGSVSTLTIQRTQQEDSAVYLCASSLVWSLSGIGLSYEQYFGPGTRLTVT.

This chain links TRBV27 with TRBJ2-3; D unresolved. V shed 8 bases and J shed 2 bases, with 2 bases lying between them. Per germline, CDR1 MNHEY and CDR2 SMNVEV (reference sequence). This CDR3 contains 10 residues. The CDR3 sequence is CASLTDTQYF. The CDR3 DNA reads TGTGCCAGCCTCACAGATACGCAGTATTTT.

The sample holds many counts of this clonotype. CDR3 sequence (DNA): TGTGCCAGCAGTAGCGGGAGCTCGAATTCTGGGGCCAACGTCCTGACTTTC. It yields the protein CASSSGSSNSGANVLTF. The chain couples TRBV28 to TRBJ2-6; 8 bases are shared with TRBD2. The CDR3 runs 17 residues. CDR1 and CDR2 from the germline V gene are MDHEN and SYDVKM. J gave up 1 base and V 5 bases, and 7 bases lay outside the gene matches.